The 12 T cell receptor beta chains presented below share a single source sample, sequenced in a study of identical twins. One entry per CDR3 protein, called by TCRdb with MiXCR from the 5' RACE reads. Of about 390,000 distinct CDR3 sequences in the sample, 8.5% to 10% were seen once. The sequencing input was naive T cells sorted from blood. These receptors were collected from a woman in her fifties or sixties in good health.

The chain links TRBV7-9 to TRBJ2-6, with no clear D. V lost 6 bases and J lost 0, with 6 bases in between. The CDR3 spans 14 residues. Germline values: CDR1 SEHNR, CDR2 FQNEAQ (reference sequence). CDR3 loop: CASSWDSGANVLTF. CDR3 coding DNA: TGTGCCAGCAGTTGGGACTCTGGGGCCAACGTCCTGACTTTC.

The rearrangement uses TRBV5-6 and TRBJ2-3; TRBD2 agrees at 15 bases. The CDR3 runs 19 residues. CDR1 and CDR2 (germline): SGHDT, YYEEEE. The junction had 9 bases not matched to a gene; V was cut back by 4 bases and J by 0 bases. The CDR3 loop reads CASSLGPGTSGRSTDTQYF. DNA of the CDR3: TGTGCCAGCAGCCTCGGGCCCGGGACTAGCGGGAGGAGCACAGATACGCAGTATTTT.

The rearrangement joins TRBV27 to TRBJ1-2; 8 bases align to TRBD1. Germline values: CDR1 MNHEY, CDR2 SMNVEV (reference sequence). This CDR3 comprises 13 residues. Trimming took 5 bases from V and 6 from J; bases not matched to a gene: 5. The CDR3 here is CASSLTGEDGYTF. CDR3 nucleotide sequence: TGTGCCAGCAGTCTGACAGGGGAGGATGGCTACACCTTC.

This clonotype has only a few counts. J is TRBJ2-7 and V is TRBV5-6; 9 bases fit TRBD2. The trim removed 4 bases at V and 3 bases at J, leaving 5 bases unmatched. CDR1 SGHDT and CDR2 YYEEEE come from the germline V gene. This CDR3 region has 14 residues. The CDR3 here is CASSQSSGNYEQYV. The CDR3 bases are TGTGCCAGCAGCCAGTCTAGCGGGAACTACGAGCAGTACGTC.

This clonotype occurred many times. The genes are TRBV5-1 and TRBJ2-2, with D possibly matching TRBD1 (5 bases). Germline values: CDR1 SGHRS, CDR2 YFSETQ. V was trimmed by 4 bases and J by 1 base, leaving 11 bases between them. The CDR3 runs 15 residues. The CDR3 coding sequence is TGCGCCAGCAGCCCAAACACAGGGAACACCGGGGAGCTGTTTTTT. Residues: CASSPNTGNTGELFF.

The chain couples TRBV4-1 to TRBJ2-5, with a possible D match to TRBD2 (6 bases). The CDR3 is 18 residues long. With 0 bases removed from V and 2 bases from J, the gap between germline ends came to 19 bases. Germline values: CDR1 MGHRA, CDR2 YSYEKL. CDR3 nucleotide sequence: TGCGCCAGCAGCCAAGATTGGGCTACTAGCAGGATTCAAGAGACCCAGTACTTC. This gives the protein CASSQDWATSRIQETQYF.

This clonotype was recorded a few times. Here the CDR3 reads CASRTTTGELFF. Here the CDR3 DNA reads TGTGCCAGCAGAACGACTACCGGGGAGCTGTTTTTT. The chain carries TRBV6-5 and TRBJ2-2; D gene ambiguous. V shed 6 bases and J shed 5 bases, with 7 bases lying between them. Germline CDR1 reads MNHEY; CDR2 reads SVGAGI. The CDR3 extends over 12 amino acids.

This sequence joins TRBV12-3 or TRBV12-4 and TRBJ1-2; the match to TRBD1 covers 7 bases. V dropped 7 bases and J dropped 6; count of bases not matched to a gene: 11. This CDR3 has 14 amino acids. This chain's CDR3 is CASTIMVTGNGYTF. CDR3 in DNA: TGTGCCAGCACTATCATGGTGACAGGGAATGGCTACACCTTC.

This clonotype came up a few times. The chain links TRBV20-1 to TRBJ2-6; D is uncertain. This CDR3 region has 17 residues. The germline V and J ends were trimmed by 2 bases and 0 bases, with 14 bases remaining between them. Germline CDR1 DFQATT, CDR2 SNEGSKA (reference sequence). DNA of the CDR3: TGCAGTGCTAGAATGGAGAACAGAATCTCTGGGGCCAACGTCCTGACTTTC. Its protein product is CSARMENRISGANVLTF.

This clonotype was detected ten times or more. The chain employs TRBV29-1 and TRBJ2-1, with D uncertain. From germline, CDR1 is SQVTM and CDR2 ANQGSEA. Trimming took 2 bases from V and 0 from J, leaving 8 bases between them. This CDR3 comprises 14 residues. The CDR3 DNA is TGCAGCGTTGAATTCTACCCCTCCTACAATGAGCAGTTCTTC. Protein: CSVEFYPSYNEQFF.

This clonotype was recorded once. J is TRBJ2-5 and V is TRBV5-1; TRBD1 matches at 10 bases. J lost 6 bases, V lost 4 bases, and 9 bases had no gene match. CDR3 length: 15 residues. Germline V gene data show CDR1 as SGHRS and CDR2 as YFSETQ. Here the CDR3 DNA reads TGCGCCAGCAGCCACGACAGGGGGCGCATGAAGACCCAGTACTTC. This codes for CASSHDRGRMKTQYF.

This clonotype was counted a few times. The chain couples TRBV7-8 to TRBJ2-1; D gene uncertain. This CDR3 has 18 residues. Trimming pared 1 base from V and 0 bases from J, leaving 16 bases between. Germline CDR1 is SGHVS and CDR2 is FQNEAQ. The CDR3 spells CASSLVMAAKISYNEQFF. The CDR3 nucleotides are TGTGCCAGCAGCTTAGTCATGGCTGCTAAGATCTCCTACAATGAGCAGTTCTTC.